What follows are 2 T cell receptor beta chains derived from one specimen sequenced in a study of OX40 agonist ivuxolimab in advanced cancers. Measured with immunoSEQ multiplex PCR; TCRdb has only the in-frame clones, and not every one. The sample carries about 34,000 clones, around nine tenths recorded once. The input for sequencing was CD4+ or CD8+ T cells sorted from blood, taken in a trial of the OX40 agonist ivuxolimab. The receptors shown here come from an adult with an advanced solid tumor such as melanoma, head and neck, liver or kidney cancer.

V is TRBV7-2 and J is TRBJ2-5, with 9 bases identical to TRBD1. V was pared by 4 bases and J by 2 bases, with 5 bases of the junction left unmatched. Germline V gene data show CDR1 as SGHTA and CDR2 as FQGNSA. The CDR3 loop spans 15 amino acids. The CDR3 reads CASSWTGTGQETQYF. CDR3 sequence (DNA): TGTGCCAGCAGCTGGACCGGGACAGGGCAAGAGACCCAGTACTTC.

This clone is a singleton in its sample. This chain uses TRBV11-3 with TRBJ2-2, with D possibly called TRBD1 or TRBD2 (5 bases each). In germline, CDR1 is SGHNT, CDR2 YENEEA. V lost 8 bases, J lost 1 base, and 17 bases lay in between. The CDR3 is 16 amino acids. The CDR3 is CASPPFWDQNTGELFF. The CDR3 DNA sequence: TGTGCCAGCCCTCCCTTTTGGGACCAGAACACCGGGGAGCTGTTTTTT. The entire variable domain, with the rest obtained from reference TRBV11-3 and TRBJ2-2, is as follows: EAGVVQSPRYKIIEKKQPVAFWCNPISGHNTLYWYLQNLGQGPELLIRYENEEAVDDSQLPKDRFSAERLKGVDSTLKIQPAELGDSAVYLCASPPFWDQNTGELFFGEGSRLTVL.